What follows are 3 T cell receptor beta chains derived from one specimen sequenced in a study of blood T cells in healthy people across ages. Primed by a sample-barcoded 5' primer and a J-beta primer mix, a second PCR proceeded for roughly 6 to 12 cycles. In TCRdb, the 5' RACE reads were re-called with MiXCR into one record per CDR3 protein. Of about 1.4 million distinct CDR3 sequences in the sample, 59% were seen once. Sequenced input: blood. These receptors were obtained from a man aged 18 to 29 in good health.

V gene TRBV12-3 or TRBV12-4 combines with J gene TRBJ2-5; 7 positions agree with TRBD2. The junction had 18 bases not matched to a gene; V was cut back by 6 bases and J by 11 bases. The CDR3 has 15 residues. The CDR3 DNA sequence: TGTGCCAGCAGACCCTGGGGGGAGGGCCGTAATGAGCAGTACTTC. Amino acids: CASRPWGEGRNEQYF.

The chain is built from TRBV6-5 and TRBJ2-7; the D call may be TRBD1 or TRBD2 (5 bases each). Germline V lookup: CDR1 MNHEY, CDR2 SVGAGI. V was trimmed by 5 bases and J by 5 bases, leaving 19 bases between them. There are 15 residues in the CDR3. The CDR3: CASSTGTIFVHEQYF. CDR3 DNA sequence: TGTGCCAGCAGTACCGGGACCATCTTTGTCCACGAGCAGTACTTC.

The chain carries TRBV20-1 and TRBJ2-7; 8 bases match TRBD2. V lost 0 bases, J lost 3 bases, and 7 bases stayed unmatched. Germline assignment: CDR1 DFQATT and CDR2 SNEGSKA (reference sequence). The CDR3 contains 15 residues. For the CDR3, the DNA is TGCAGTGCTAGAGATTCGAACGGGAGGGGCTACGAGCAGTACTTC. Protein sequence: CSARDSNGRGYEQYF.